The clone carrying this T cell receptor (beta chain) was detected ten times or more. The antigen remains unidentified. Germline CDR1 is SGHTA and CDR2 is FQGNSA. The V and J ends lost 5 bases and 4 bases respectively, with 16 bases between them. The CDR3 is 15 residues long. This sample is part of a study of early T cells in non-severe SARS-CoV-2 infection. Study in general: The study sequenced bulk RNA from unsorted whole blood, with chains unpaired. Study results and limitations: The VDJdb matching leaned toward anti-spike CD8 responses and overlooked private and CD4 specificities.

Individual cDNA molecules received unique molecular identifiers during library preparation. TCRdb itself ran the 5' RACE reads through MiXCR, one entry per CDR3 protein. The sample shows about 44,000 distinct CDR3 sequences, 10% to 15% of them seen only once. The sequence was collected from an adult who was a healthcare worker with PCR-confirmed SARS-CoV-2 infection or an uninfected control (not recorded which). Sequenced input: whole blood. This chain joins TRBV7-2 and TRBJ2-3; maybe TRBD2 (6 bases). The CDR3 is CASSTGTGEADTQYF. The CDR3 nucleotides read TGTGCCAGCAGCACGGGGACCGGGGAGGCAGATACGCAGTATTTT.